The sample holds a few counts of the clone carrying this TCR beta chain. What it binds is not known. These data originate in a study of response to subunit inactivated influenza vaccine. Points from the study as a whole: A suggestion made by the authors is that each seasonal influenza vaccination recruits few new T cells.

TCRdb re-called the RT-PCR reads through MiXCR, storing one row per CDR3 protein. Among 400,000 to 650,000 distinct CDR3 sequences listed, around 7.9% were seen once. Germline CDR1 is MNHEY and CDR2 is SVGAGI. Trimming took 4 bases from V and 6 from J; bases not matched to a gene: 6. This CDR3 has 14 amino acids. The sequence was collected from a man aged 45 to 70 who received an inactivated influenza vaccine. This chain links TRBV6-5 with TRBJ2-4; 7 bases match TRBD2. The source was PBMCs from blood, collected approximately 25 months after vaccination. CDR3: CASSSEASGNIQYF. Written as DNA, the CDR3 is TGTGCCAGCAGTTCGGAGGCTAGCGGAAACATTCAGTACTTC.